What follows are 30 T cell receptor beta chains derived from one specimen sequenced in a study of T cell responses to AZD1222 COVID-19 vaccine (dated by TCRdb to the early 2020s). The protocol used for the library was the immunoSEQ multiplex PCR assay. TCRdb's version of the immuneACCESS table is confined to in-frame rearrangements and falls short of the full clone set. An unresolved V gene accounts for under half of the shortfall where checked; the remainder is of unknown origin. A total of roughly 67,000 clones appear in this sample, 80% to 90% of them only once. Together, the top ten hold roughly 28% of the sample. The sample's time point label, in plain terms: about 28 days (+/-7) after the second vaccine dose. The sample in question was peripheral blood, obtained 28 days after the second AZD1222 dose. These receptors were obtained from an adult who received the AZD1222 COVID-19 vaccine.

This chain joins TRBV5-1 and TRBJ2-5, with 9 nucleotides matching TRBD1. CDR3 length: 15 amino acids. V was clipped by 2 bases and J by 3 bases; unmatched bases: 5. Germline values: CDR1 SGHRS, CDR2 YFSETQ. This chain's CDR3 is CASSLDRGKEETQYF. CDR3 in DNA: TGCGCCAGCAGCTTAGACAGGGGGAAGGAAGAGACCCAGTACTTC.

The V call is TRBV5-5, the J call TRBJ2-5, with TRBD2 as a possible D gene (5 bases). Trimming took off 3 bases at V and 5 bases at J, with 14 bases between the two ends. This CDR3 contains 14 residues. Looked up from germline, CDR1 is SGHKS and CDR2 is YYEKEE (reference sequence). For the CDR3, the DNA is TGTGCCAGCAGCTCCCGGGGTCCGGGGGAGACCCAGTACTTC. Protein sequence: CASSSRGPGETQYF.

The chain recombines TRBV29-1 with TRBJ2-1; D is unresolved. This CDR3 region has 9 residues. Trimming pared 8 bases from V and 10 bases from J, leaving 9 bases between. The germline gives CDR1 SQVTM, CDR2 ANQGSEA. The DNA of the CDR3 is TGCAGCCCGGCTGGGGAGCAGTTCTTC. Its protein is CSPAGEQFF.

The genes are TRBV4-1 and TRBJ2-3; 9 nucleotides match TRBD1. CDR1 is MGHRA, CDR2 YSYEKL, per germline. The CDR3 totals 17 residues. Unmatched junction bases numbered 8, after V lost 3 bases and J lost 1 base. CDR3 DNA sequence: TGCGCCAGCAGCCAGGGCCACAGGGGGCCTGGCACAGATACGCAGTATTTT. Translating gives CASSQGHRGPGTDTQYF.

V is TRBV15 and J is TRBJ1-4; 8 bases match TRBD1. V dropped 3 bases and J dropped 1; count of bases not matched to a gene: 7. The CDR3 sequence is 17 residues long. Germline V lookup: CDR1 LNHNV, CDR2 YYDKDF (reference sequence). The CDR3 reads CATSRRTGQRTNEKLFF. The CDR3 DNA reads TGTGCCACCAGCAGGCGGACAGGGCAACGAACTAATGAAAAACTGTTTTTT.

V is TRBV3-1 (or the pseudogene TRBV3-2) and J is TRBJ1-2, with D hard to call. Trimming took 0 bases from V and 1 from J, leaving 6 bases between them. Germline CDR1 reads LGHDT; CDR2 reads YNNKEL (reference sequence). CDR3 length equals 14 residues. CDR3 nucleotide sequence: TGTGCCAGCAGCCAAGAAGAGGGTAACTATGGCTACACCTTC. It yields the protein CASSQEEGNYGYTF.

The gene calls are TRBV4-1 and TRBJ2-7, with a possible D match to TRBD2 (6 bases). In germline, CDR1 is MGHRA, CDR2 YSYEKL. The CDR3 is 16 amino acids. V was clipped by 4 bases and J by 3 bases, with 19 bases between them. Written as DNA, the CDR3 is TGCGCCAGCAGCCCCCCGACTAGGAGAAACGACTACGAGCAGTACTTC. Encoded protein: CASSPPTRRNDYEQYF.

V gene TRBV30 combines with J gene TRBJ1-1; D unresolved. V lost 0 bases, J lost 8 bases, and 10 bases lay in between. The germline CDR1 and CDR2 sequences are GTSNPN and SVGIG (reference sequence). This CDR3 spans 12 amino acids. CDR3 DNA: TGTGCCTGGAGTGTAAATGGTCAAGAAGCTTTCTTT. This codes for CAWSVNGQEAFF.

This sequence joins TRBV7-3 and TRBJ2-2; D is possibly TRBD2 (6 bases). The CDR3 loop spans 15 amino acids. Trimming cost V 4 bases and J 4 bases, with 13 bases left between them. The germline CDR1 and CDR2 sequences are SGHTA and FQGTGA. The CDR3 DNA reads as TGTGCCAGCAGCTCCGGGGGACGGTTCACCGGGGAGCTGTTTTTT. This gives the protein CASSSGGRFTGELFF.

This clone was observed a single time. The CDR3 bases are TGTGCCAGCAGCCCCCTAGGGAGGGGCTACGAGCAGTACTTC. This codes for CASSPLGRGYEQYF. V usage is TRBV3-1 (or the pseudogene TRBV3-2) and J usage is TRBJ2-7; 7 bases are shared with TRBD2. Germline V gives CDR1 LGHDT, CDR2 YNNKEL (reference sequence). Germline trimming cut 4 bases from V and 3 bases from J; bases unmatched to any gene: 6. CDR3 length: 14 amino acids.

The chain recombines TRBV11-2 with TRBJ2-7; a weak D match, TRBD1 (6 bases). V gave up 4 bases and J gave up 2 bases, with 15 bases separating them. CDR1 SGHAT and CDR2 FQNNGV come from the germline V gene. This CDR3 spans 15 amino acids. The CDR3: CASSYRYRVAYEQYF. CDR3 sequence (DNA): TGTGCCAGCAGCTACCGTTACAGGGTAGCCTACGAGCAGTACTTC.

The chain joins TRBV5-1 to TRBJ2-2; D is possibly TRBD1 (6 bases). V lost 2 bases, J lost 4 bases, and 12 bases lay in between. CDR1 SGHRS and CDR2 YFSETQ come from the germline V gene. CDR3 length: 15 amino acids. The CDR3: CASSLQGVTTGELFF. The DNA of the CDR3 is TGCGCCAGCAGCTTACAGGGAGTTACCACCGGGGAGCTGTTTTTT.

The gene calls are TRBV19 and TRBJ1-5; 11 bases map to TRBD1. Trimming removed 5 bases from V and 8 bases from J; junction bases left unmatched: 8. The CDR3 extends over 15 amino acids. In germline, CDR1 is LNHDA, CDR2 SQIVND (reference sequence). This CDR3 reads CASSSGTGGGEPQHF. Here the CDR3 DNA reads TGTGCCAGTAGTTCCGGGACAGGGGGAGGAGAGCCCCAGCATTTT.

This clone was counted only a few times. The chain uses TRBV7-9 and TRBJ1-1; D is possibly TRBD1 (5 bases). The V end lost 5 bases, the J end lost 5 bases, and 9 bases lay between the germline ends. The CDR3 is made up of 12 amino acids. Germline V lookup: CDR1 SEHNR, CDR2 FQNEAQ (reference sequence). The chain's CDR3 is CASSRGETEAFF. CDR3 in DNA: TGTGCCAGCAGCCGAGGGGAAACTGAAGCTTTCTTT.

This rearrangement joins TRBV7-2 to TRBJ1-5; D gene ambiguous. Germline loops: CDR1 SGHTA, CDR2 FQGNSA. The CDR3 totals 14 residues. The V end was cut by 4 bases, the J end by 2 bases, with 9 bases between. CDR3 in amino acids: CASSWPGRNQPQHF. Written as DNA, the CDR3 is TGTGCCAGCAGCTGGCCGGGCCGCAATCAGCCCCAGCATTTT.

The chain has TRBV5-6 and TRBJ2-3; 7 bases align to TRBD1. V lost 2 bases and J lost 2; bases outside the gene matches: 8. There are 16 residues in the CDR3. Germline values: CDR1 SGHDT, CDR2 YYEEEE. The DNA for the CDR3 is TGTGCCAGCAGCTTAACCCCAGGGGGTTACACAGATACGCAGTATTTT. Its translation: CASSLTPGGYTDTQYF.

This sequence joins TRBV11-2 and TRBJ1-1, with 7 positions matching TRBD1. Unmatched junction bases numbered 7, after V lost 1 base and J lost 8 bases. The CDR3 sequence is 14 residues long. Germline lookup yields CDR1 SGHAT and CDR2 FQNNGV. The CDR3 DNA reads TGTGCCAGCAGCTTAGGGCAGGGGGACGCGGAAGCTTTCTTT. Amino acids: CASSLGQGDAEAFF.

The rearrangement uses TRBV5-6 and TRBJ2-5, with D unclear. The CDR3 consists of 13 residues. Germline-derived CDR1 and CDR2 are SGHDT and YYEEEE. V was trimmed by 6 bases and J by 4 bases, leaving 13 bases between them. In nucleotides, the CDR3 is TGTGCCAGCACTTCTGAGATAGGAGAGACCCAGTACTTC. Translating it yields CASTSEIGETQYF.

J is TRBJ2-2 and V is TRBV7-7; D gene unclear. Germline V gene data show CDR1 as SSHAT and CDR2 as FNYEAQ (reference sequence). The V and J ends lost 5 bases and 11 bases respectively, with 18 bases between them. The CDR3 totals 14 residues. CDR3 coding DNA: TGTGCCAGCAGCCCCAATGATAAGGCGCACGAGCTGTTTTTT. It encodes CASSPNDKAHELFF.

V and J are TRBV6-5 and TRBJ2-7, with D perhaps TRBD1 or TRBD2 (6 bases each). Trimming took off 7 bases at V and 2 bases at J, with 15 bases between the two ends. The CDR3 contains 14 residues. Germline lookup yields CDR1 MNHEY and CDR2 SVGAGI. CDR3 bases: TGTGCCAGCAACAAGGGGGGAAGGGCCTACGAGCAGTACTTC. Its translation: CASNKGGRAYEQYF.

V usage is TRBV28 and J usage is TRBJ1-2; the D is unclear. The germline V gene encodes CDR1 MDHEN and CDR2 SYDVKM. The length of the CDR3 is 14 residues. V lost 5 bases and J lost 0, with 10 bases in between. CDR3 loop: CASSDPLANYGYTF. DNA for the CDR3: TGTGCCAGCAGTGACCCTTTAGCTAACTATGGCTACACCTTC.

The sample holds a few counts of this clone. This rearrangement joins TRBV4-3 to TRBJ2-1; D call uncertain. The germline CDR1 and CDR2 sequences are LGHNA and YSLEER. There are 14 residues in the CDR3. Trimming took off 1 base at V and 5 bases at J, with 9 bases between the two ends. The DNA of the CDR3 is TGCGCCAGCAGCCAAGTCGGAGTCAACAATGAGCAGTTCTTC. Encoded protein: CASSQVGVNNEQFF.

The J gene is TRBJ1-1, the V gene TRBV5-1; TRBD1 aligns across 10 bases. The CDR3 extends over 14 amino acids. Unmatched junction bases numbered 3, after V lost 5 bases and J lost 2 bases. The germline gives CDR1 SGHRS, CDR2 YFSETQ. As DNA, the CDR3 is TGCGCCAGCAGTAGGGACAGGGGAAACACTGAAGCTTTCTTT. It encodes CASSRDRGNTEAFF.

The CDR3 reads CASSFPGRSEQYF. As DNA, the CDR3 is TGTGCCAGCAGCTTCCCCGGACGGTCCGAGCAGTACTTC. The rearrangement joins TRBV11-1 to TRBJ2-7; D is uncertain. Trimming left V 3 bases short and J 6 bases short, with 12 bases between. Germline CDR1 is SGHAT and CDR2 is FQDESV (reference sequence). The CDR3 is 13 amino acids.

The genes are TRBV18 and TRBJ1-4; possible D gene TRBD1, 6 bases. Germline V lookup: CDR1 KGHSH, CDR2 LQKENI. The CDR3 extends over 16 amino acids. Trimming cost V 3 bases and J 7 bases, with 18 bases left between them. Written as DNA, the CDR3 is TGTGCCAGCTCACCTAACGGGGGGGCGCGGAGTGAAAAACTGTTTTTT. This codes for CASSPNGGARSEKLFF.

The V call is TRBV6-5, the J call TRBJ2-1; TRBD1 matches 7 bases. Germline lookup yields CDR1 MNHEY and CDR2 SVGAGI. Trimming removed 6 bases from V and 6 bases from J; junction bases left unmatched: 11. The CDR3 has 15 residues. The CDR3 nucleotides read TGTGCCAGCAGGCCGACAGGGAAAGTCCGCAATGAGCAGTTCTTC. Residues: CASRPTGKVRNEQFF.

The rearrangement uses TRBV6-1 and TRBJ1-4, with TRBD1 matching 10 bases. The CDR3 covers 14 residues. The germline CDR1 and CDR2 sequences are MNHNS and SASEGT. V trimming: 3 bases; J trimming: 6 bases; junction bases outside the gene matches: 1. The CDR3 loop reads CASSETGGYEKLFF. In DNA form, the CDR3 reads TGTGCCAGCAGTGAGACAGGGGGCTATGAAAAACTGTTTTTT.

This sequence joins TRBV7-2 and TRBJ1-5; D is possibly TRBD1 (6 bases). Germline assignment: CDR1 SGHTA and CDR2 FQGNSA. V was cut by 5 bases and J by 3 bases, with 11 bases left in between. CDR3 length equals 14 residues. The CDR3 sequence is CASSPDRYNQPQHF. CDR3 bases: TGTGCCAGCAGCCCGGACAGATACAATCAGCCCCAGCATTTT. Based on the CDR3 plus reference TRBV7-2 and TRBJ1-5, the full variable domain is GAGVSQSPSNKVTEKGKDVELRCDPISGHTALYWYRQSLGQGLEFLIYFQGNSAPDKSGLPSDRFSAERTGGSVSTLTIQRTQQEDSAVYLCASSPDRYNQPQHFGDGTRLSIL.

J is TRBJ1-5 and V is TRBV29-1; maybe TRBD1 (6 bases). CDR3 length: 13 residues. V lost 7 bases, J lost 5 bases, and 15 bases lay in between. Germline V lookup: CDR1 SQVTM, CDR2 ANQGSEA. The CDR3 DNA follows: TGCAGCGGTGCGGACAGTTTGGATCAGCCCCAGCATTTT. Translation: CSGADSLDQPQHF.

This clone has only a few counts. The J gene is TRBJ2-5, the V gene TRBV3-1 (or the pseudogene TRBV3-2), with unresolved D. The germline V gene has CDR1 LGHDT and CDR2 YNNKEL (reference sequence). The CDR3 runs to 13 residues. Trimming cost V 4 bases and J 7 bases, with 13 bases left between them. The chain's CDR3 is CASSRDPDGTQYF. The CDR3 DNA follows: TGTGCCAGCAGCCGAGACCCCGACGGGACCCAGTACTTC.